Reported below is one T cell receptor (beta chain). The antigen this receptor binds is unknown. Base quality data are lacking; no much larger clone is found one base away. These data originate in a study of graft-versus-host responses after intestinal transplantation (dated by TCRdb to the early 2020s). Background on the whole study: The transplants that recipients got were multivisceral, liver-intestinal, or isolated intestinal. All recipients received anti-thymocyte globulin induction followed by maintenance tacrolimus and steroids for around 3 years. Bulk TCR-beta CDR3 sequencing was used to track graft-versus-host and host-versus-graft alloreactive T cell clones in the graft, circulation and bone marrow after intestinal transplantation. Alloreactive clones were identified by sequencing pre-transplant mixed lymphocyte reaction products and comparing these products with unstimulated pre-transplant donor and recipient T cells. Of the roughly 24 intestinal transplant recipients enrolled in the cohort, one of whom was a retransplant, a few patients without pretransplant specimens were excluded. A peak of at least 4% donor T cells among recipient peripheral blood mononuclear cells was the definition used for donor T cell macrochimerism. Rather than going through the commercial service, samples from a few later patients were sequenced in-house on an Illumina MiSeq and processed with MiXCR.

The study at large found these results: The conclusions were limited by the relatively low number and heterogeneity of the intestinal transplant patients. GvH clones were detected in recipient bone marrow, and some appeared earlier in ileal mucosa or blood, consistent with an intestinal mucosal origin. Early after transplant, declines in HvG clones were associated with peak levels of circulating GvH clones. Patients with donor T cell macrochimerism had high GvH to HvG T cell clonal ratios in their allografts.

The library was produced with the immunoSEQ multiplex PCR assay. For most patients, genomic DNA was subjected to high-throughput TCR-beta CDR3 sequencing by Adaptive Biotechnologies. On the authors' methods: Adaptive's ImmunoSEQ software supplied the TCR sequencing data for roughly 17 patients, while MiXCR and VDJtools were used to process a few other patients. CDR3 nucleotide sequences shared by donor and recipient were removed because the origin of these sequences could not be assigned. To be classed as alloreactive, a clone needed at least 2-fold expansion over unstimulated cells and a minimum CFSE-low frequency of 0.002% (template counts) or 0.001% (read counts). Mappable clones were those detected in sequenced pre-transplant spleen, lymph node, or MLR CFSE-low populations of the donor or recipient. Cumulative frequency of alloreactive clones was calculated as a percentage of all sequences weighted by copy number. Sourced from immuneACCESS, this table was stored by TCRdb with only in-frame sequences that have V and J called. A share of the clones is absent; for the studies checked, an unresolved V gene accounts for under half, and the remainder has no known explanation. Clone size and V and J calls were adopted from that table, with D and trimming inferred from the DNA. Recorded for this sample are roughly 50,000 clones; about 90% of them occurred a single time. The top ten constitute approximately 5% of the sample.

In the first month after transplant, blood samples were collected up to 4 times, and after that at least monthly when available. The specimen comprised PBMCs, sampled roughly 660 days after intestinal transplant. This sequence was found in a human patient who received an intestinal transplant, so some T cells may come from the graft donor.

The CDR3 reads as follows: CASSLGSQSWETQYF. The DNA sequence reads TGTGCCAGCAGCTTAGGATCGCAAAGTTGGGAGACCCAGTACTTC. The chain couples TRBV7-7 to TRBJ2-5, with no confidently assigned D gene. CDR1 and CDR2, per the germline V gene (reference sequence), are SSHAT and FNYEAQ. Trimming at the junction amounts to 1 base on V and 5 bases on J, and the germline ends lie 14 bases apart. Inclusive of the bounding cysteine and phenylalanine, the CDR3 is 15 residues long. Of the read, only the CDR3 DNA is kept; its 45 bases are in frame from base 1.